This TCR beta chain was retrieved from a study of beta chain features in type 1 diabetes. Findings of the study overall: For Type 1 diabetes patients, all four CD4+ subsets carried TCRB CDR3s that were moderately but significantly shorter.

Purities in excess of 95% were seen in all sorted populations. The study reverse transcribed the entire isolated RNA, so it sequenced expressed TCRB transcripts. Libraries were prepared by immunoSEQ multiplex PCR; TCRdb keeps only in-frame clonotypes and omits some of them. The sample has more than 8,500 clones, approximately 78% seen once. Turning to this clone: Its matching antigen is unknown.

The sequence came from a young woman in good health. Sequenced: Tregs from blood.

The CDR3 nucleotides are TGTGCCTGGAGTCCCGGACAGGGACTGGATACGCAGTATTTT. This encodes CAWSPGQGLDTQYF. V and J are TRBV30 and TRBJ2-3; 8 positions match TRBD1. Germline V CDR1 and CDR2: GTSNPN, SVGIG (reference sequence). CDR3 length: 14 residues. V shed 2 bases and J 6 bases; nucleotides not matched to a gene: 7.